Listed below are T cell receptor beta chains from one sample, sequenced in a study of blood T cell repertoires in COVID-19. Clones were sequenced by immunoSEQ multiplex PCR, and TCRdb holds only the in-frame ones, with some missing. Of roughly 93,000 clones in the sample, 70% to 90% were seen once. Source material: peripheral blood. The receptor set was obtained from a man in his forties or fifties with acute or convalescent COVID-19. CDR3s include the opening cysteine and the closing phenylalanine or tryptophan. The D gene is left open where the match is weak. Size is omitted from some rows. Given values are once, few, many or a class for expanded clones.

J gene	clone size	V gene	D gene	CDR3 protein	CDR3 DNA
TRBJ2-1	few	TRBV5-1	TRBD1	CASSPGQAHEQFF	TGCGCCAGCAGCCCTGGACAGGCCCATGAGCAGTTCTTC
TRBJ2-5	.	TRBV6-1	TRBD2	CASSEFLAGGPETQYF	TGTGCCAGCAGTGAATTTTTGGCGGGGGGGCCGGAGACCCAGTACTTC
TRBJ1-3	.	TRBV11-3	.	CASSLNNANTIYF	TGTGCCAGCAGCCTGAACAATGCCAACACCATATATTTT
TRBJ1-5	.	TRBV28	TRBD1	CASSSGGGDQPQHF	TGTGCCAGCAGTTCAGGAGGGGGCGATCAGCCCCAGCATTTT
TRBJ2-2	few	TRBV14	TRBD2	CASSASGGSTGELFF	TGTGCCAGCAGCGCAAGCGGGGGGAGCACCGGGGAGCTGTTTTTT
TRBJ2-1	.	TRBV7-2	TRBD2	CASSLLSGEINEQFF	TGTGCCAGCAGCTTATTGAGCGGGGAGATAAATGAGCAGTTCTTC
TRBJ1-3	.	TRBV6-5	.	CASGRETGNTIYF	TGTGCCAGCGGGCGAGAAACTGGAAACACCATATATTTT
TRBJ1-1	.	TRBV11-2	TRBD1	CASSLSGQGWRTEAFF	TGTGCCAGCAGCTTATCGGGACAGGGGTGGCGGACTGAAGCTTTCTTT
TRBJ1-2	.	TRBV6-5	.	CASSPTGRVGYTF	TGTGCCAGCAGTCCTACAGGGCGAGTGGGCTACACCTTC
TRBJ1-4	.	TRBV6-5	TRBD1	CASSTGTVNEKLFF	TGTGCCAGCAGCACCGGGACAGTCAATGAAAAACTGTTTTTT
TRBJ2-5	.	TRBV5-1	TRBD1	CASSLAGQGAETQYF	TGCGCCAGCAGCTTGGCCGGACAGGGGGCAGAGACCCAGTACTTC
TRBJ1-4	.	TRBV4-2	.	CASSAGFLEKLFF	TGTGCCAGCAGCGCAGGGTTTTTGGAAAAACTGTTTTTT
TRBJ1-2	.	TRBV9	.	CASSVDLSNYGYTF	TGTGCCAGCAGCGTAGATTTATCTAACTATGGCTACACCTTC
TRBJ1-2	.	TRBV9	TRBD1	CASRGDRGRYGYTF	TGTGCCAGCAGAGGCGACAGGGGACGCTATGGCTACACCTTC
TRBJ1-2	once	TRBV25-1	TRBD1	CASSLGQGYGYTF	TGTGCCAGCAGTTTAGGACAGGGCTATGGCTACACCTTC
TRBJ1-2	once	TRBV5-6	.	CASSPTGDYGYTF	TGTGCCAGCAGCCCTACGGGGGACTATGGCTACACCTTC
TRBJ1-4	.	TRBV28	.	CASRPDYTTNEKLFF	TGTGCCAGCAGGCCCGACTATACAACTAATGAAAAACTGTTTTTT
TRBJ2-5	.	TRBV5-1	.	CASSLEAGQETQYF	TGCGCCAGCAGCTTGGAGGCGGGGCAAGAGACCCAGTACTTC
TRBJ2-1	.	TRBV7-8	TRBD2	CASSLATSGVNEQFF	TGTGCCAGCAGCTTAGCGACTAGCGGGGTGAATGAGCAGTTCTTC
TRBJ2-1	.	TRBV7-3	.	CASSPSQTARHEQFF	TGTGCCAGCAGCCCCTCCCAGACAGCTAGACATGAGCAGTTCTTC
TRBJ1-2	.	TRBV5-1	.	CASSPGLFGGYGYTF	TGCGCCAGCAGCCCGGGACTTTTTGGTGGCTATGGCTACACCTTC
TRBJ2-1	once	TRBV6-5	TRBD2	CASSHLAGDRDEQFF	TGTGCCAGCAGCCATCTAGCGGGGGATAGGGATGAGCAGTTCTTC
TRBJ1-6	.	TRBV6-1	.	CASSQTGSNSPLHF	TGTGCCAGCAGCCAAACAGGGTCTAATTCACCCCTCCACTTT
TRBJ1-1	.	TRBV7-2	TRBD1	CASSRITGGLNTEAFF	TGTGCCAGCAGCCGTATTACAGGGGGCCTGAACACTGAAGCTTTCTTT
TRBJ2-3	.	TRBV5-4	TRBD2	CASRATSGSRTDTQYF	TGTGCCAGCAGGGCAACTAGCGGGTCCCGGACAGATACGCAGTATTTT
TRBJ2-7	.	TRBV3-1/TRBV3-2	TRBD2	CASSQVPSGGANFYEQYF	TGTGCCAGCAGCCAAGTTCCTAGCGGGGGGGCCAATTTCTACGAGCAGTACTTC
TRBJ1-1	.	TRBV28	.	CASKDGGNTEAFF	TGTGCCAGCAAGGACGGGGGGAACACTGAAGCTTTCTTT
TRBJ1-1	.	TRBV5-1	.	CASSEGGGNTEAFF	TGCGCCAGCAGCGAGGGTGGCGGGAACACTGAAGCTTTCTTT
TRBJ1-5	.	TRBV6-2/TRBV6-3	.	CASSYGRANQPQHF	TGTGCCAGCAGTTACGGGAGGGCCAATCAGCCCCAGCATTTT
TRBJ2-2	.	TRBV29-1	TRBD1	CSVRRDSRAGELFF	TGCAGCGTGAGACGGGACAGTCGGGCCGGGGAGCTGTTTTTT
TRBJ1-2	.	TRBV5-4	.	CASSLAQGMGYGYTF	TGTGCCAGCAGCTTGGCACAGGGTATGGGCTATGGCTACACCTTC
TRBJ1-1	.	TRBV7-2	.	CASSLAGGRNTEAFF	TGTGCCAGCAGCTTAGCAGGCGGGAGGAACACTGAAGCTTTCTTT
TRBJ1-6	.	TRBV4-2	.	CASSQGGPERGSPLHF	TGTGCCAGCAGCCAAGGAGGCCCCGAACGGGGATCACCCCTCCACTTT
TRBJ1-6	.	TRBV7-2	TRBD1	CASSSSGTGDSPLHF	TGTGCCAGCAGCTCCTCGGGGACAGGTGATTCACCCCTCCACTTT
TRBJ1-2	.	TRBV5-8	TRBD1	CASSKNRGKSYTF	TGTGCCAGCAGCAAAAACAGGGGGAAAAGCTACACCTTC
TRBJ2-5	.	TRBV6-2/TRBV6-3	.	CASSYSPRQETQYF	TGTGCCAGCAGTTACTCTCCCAGACAAGAGACCCAGTACTTC
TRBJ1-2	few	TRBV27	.	CASSSLGSSIGYTF	TGTGCCAGCAGTTCGCTGGGTAGCTCCATTGGCTACACCTTC
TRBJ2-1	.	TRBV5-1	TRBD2	CASSHPRGAKNEQFF	TGCGCCAGCAGCCACCCGCGGGGGGCCAAGAATGAGCAGTTCTTC
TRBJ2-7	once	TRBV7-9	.	CASSPGGYEQYF	TGTGCCAGCAGCCCCGGGGGCTACGAGCAGTACTTC
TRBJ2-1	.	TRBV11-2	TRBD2	CASSSPRLAGALGEQFF	TGTGCCAGCAGCTCTCCACGACTAGCGGGGGCTCTGGGTGAGCAGTTCTTC
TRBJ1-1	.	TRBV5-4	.	CASTPSGGRTEAFF	TGTGCCAGCACCCCCAGCGGGGGACGCACTGAAGCTTTCTTT
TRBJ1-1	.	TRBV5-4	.	CASSSDRDKNTEAFF	TGTGCCAGCAGCTCAGACCGGGACAAGAACACTGAAGCTTTCTTT
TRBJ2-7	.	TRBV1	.	CTSSQRLEESYEQYF	TGCACCAGCAGCCAGCGGTTAGAGGAGAGCTACGAGCAGTACTTC
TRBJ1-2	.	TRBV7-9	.	CASSLRGTNYGYTF	TGTGCCAGCAGCTTACGGGGTACTAACTATGGCTACACCTTC
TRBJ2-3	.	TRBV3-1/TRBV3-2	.	CASSQDIGTDTQYF	TGTGCCAGCAGCCAAGATATCGGCACAGATACGCAGTATTTT
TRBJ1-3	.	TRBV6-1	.	CASSEDGHAAGNTIYF	TGTGCCAGCAGTGAAGATGGACACGCTGCTGGAAACACCATATATTTT
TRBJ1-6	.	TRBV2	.	CASSEAVAEGSPLHF	TGTGCCAGCAGTGAAGCGGTGGCGGAGGGTTCACCCCTCCACTTT
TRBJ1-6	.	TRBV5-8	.	CASSVGVINSPLHF	TGTGCCAGCAGCGTAGGAGTTATAAATTCACCCCTCCACTTT
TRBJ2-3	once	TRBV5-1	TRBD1	CASSSVTGQLTDTQYF	TGCGCCAGCAGCTCTGTTACGGGACAGCTAACAGATACGCAGTATTTT
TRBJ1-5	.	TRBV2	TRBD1	CASSGQGSNQPQHF	TGTGCCAGCAGTGGACAGGGTAGCAATCAGCCCCAGCATTTT
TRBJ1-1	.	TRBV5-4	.	CASSQGPANTEAFF	TGTGCCAGCAGCCAGGGCCCAGCGAACACTGAAGCTTTCTTT
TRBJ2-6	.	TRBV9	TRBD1	CASSANDNRGSGANVLTF	TGTGCCAGCAGCGCAAATGATAACAGGGGATCTGGGGCCAACGTCCTGACTTTC
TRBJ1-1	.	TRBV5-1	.	CASSLTGTNTEAFF	TGCGCCAGCAGCTTGACAGGAACGAACACTGAAGCTTTCTTT
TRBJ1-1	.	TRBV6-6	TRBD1	CASSPSGTGGQNTEAFF	TGTGCCAGCAGTCCCTCCGGGACAGGGGGCCAGAACACTGAAGCTTTCTTT
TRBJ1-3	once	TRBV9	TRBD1	CASSQRDRSSGNTIYF	TGTGCCAGCAGCCAAAGGGACAGGAGCTCTGGAAACACCATATATTTT
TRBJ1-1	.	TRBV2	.	CASSLLRGGTEAFF	TGTGCCAGCAGTCTACTACGAGGAGGGACTGAAGCTTTCTTT
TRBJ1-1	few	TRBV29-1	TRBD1	CSVKRQGVNTEAFF	TGCAGCGTTAAACGACAGGGGGTGAACACTGAAGCTTTCTTT
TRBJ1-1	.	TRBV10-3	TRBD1	CAISHPDRGLTRTEAFF	TGTGCCATCAGCCACCCAGACAGGGGGCTAACTAGGACTGAAGCTTTCTTT
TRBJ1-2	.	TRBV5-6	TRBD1	CASSYPGRGQANYGYTF	TGTGCCAGCAGCTATCCCGGCCGGGGACAGGCGAACTATGGCTACACCTTC